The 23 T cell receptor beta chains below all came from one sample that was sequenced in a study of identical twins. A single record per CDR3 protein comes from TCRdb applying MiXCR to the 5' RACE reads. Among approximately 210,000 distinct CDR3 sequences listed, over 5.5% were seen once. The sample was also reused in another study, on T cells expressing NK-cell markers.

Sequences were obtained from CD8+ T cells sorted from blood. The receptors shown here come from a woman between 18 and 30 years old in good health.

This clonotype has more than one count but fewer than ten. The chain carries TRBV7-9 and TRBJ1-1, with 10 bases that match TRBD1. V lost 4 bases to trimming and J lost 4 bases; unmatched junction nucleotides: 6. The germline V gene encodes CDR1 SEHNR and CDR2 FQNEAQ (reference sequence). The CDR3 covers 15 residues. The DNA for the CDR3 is TGTGCCAGCAGCTCATGGGACAGGGGTGGCACTGAAGCTTTCTTT. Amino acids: CASSSWDRGGTEAFF.

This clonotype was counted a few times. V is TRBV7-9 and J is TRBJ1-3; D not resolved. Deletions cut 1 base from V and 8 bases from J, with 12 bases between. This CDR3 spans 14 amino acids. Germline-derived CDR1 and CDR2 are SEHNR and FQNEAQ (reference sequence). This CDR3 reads CASSLEYLGDTIYF. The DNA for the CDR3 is TGTGCCAGCAGCTTAGAATACCTCGGGGACACCATATATTTT.

CDR3: CASSQPGVSETQYF. The CDR3 DNA reads TGTGCCAGCAGCCAACCAGGGGTTTCGGAGACCCAGTACTTC. The V and J genes are TRBV27 and TRBJ2-5; possible D gene TRBD1, 6 bases. This CDR3 has 14 residues. Germline CDR1 and CDR2: MNHEY and SMNVEV (reference sequence). V dropped 6 bases and J dropped 5 bases, with 16 bases sitting between them.

Written as DNA, the CDR3 is TGCGCCAGCAGCCAAGGGACAGTTGGATATGGCTACACCTTC. Encoded protein: CASSQGTVGYGYTF. The J gene is TRBJ1-2, the V gene TRBV4-3; a possible D gene is TRBD1 (6 bases). The CDR3 covers 14 residues. Trimming shortened V by 1 base and J by 5 bases, and 11 bases separated the two germline ends. CDR1 and CDR2 (germline): LGHNA, YSLEER.

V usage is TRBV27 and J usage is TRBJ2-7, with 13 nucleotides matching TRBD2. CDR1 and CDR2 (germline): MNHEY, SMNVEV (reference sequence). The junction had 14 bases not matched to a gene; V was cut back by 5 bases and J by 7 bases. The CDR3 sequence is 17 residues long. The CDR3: CASSPQRGLAGVLEQYF. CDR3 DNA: TGTGCCAGCAGTCCACAACGCGGACTAGCGGGGGTATTGGAGCAGTACTTC.

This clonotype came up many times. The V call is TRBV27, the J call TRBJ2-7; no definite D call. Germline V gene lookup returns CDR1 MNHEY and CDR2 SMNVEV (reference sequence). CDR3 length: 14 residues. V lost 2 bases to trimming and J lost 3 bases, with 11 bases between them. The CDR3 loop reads CASSLGTAGYEQYF. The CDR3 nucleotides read TGTGCCAGCAGTTTAGGCACCGCTGGCTACGAGCAGTACTTC.

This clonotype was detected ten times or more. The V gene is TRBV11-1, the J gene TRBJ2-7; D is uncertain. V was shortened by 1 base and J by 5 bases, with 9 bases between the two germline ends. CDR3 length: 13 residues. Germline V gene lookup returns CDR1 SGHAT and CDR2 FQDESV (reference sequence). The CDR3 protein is CASSLGTANEQYF. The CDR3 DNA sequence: TGTGCCAGCAGCTTAGGGACGGCCAACGAGCAGTACTTC.

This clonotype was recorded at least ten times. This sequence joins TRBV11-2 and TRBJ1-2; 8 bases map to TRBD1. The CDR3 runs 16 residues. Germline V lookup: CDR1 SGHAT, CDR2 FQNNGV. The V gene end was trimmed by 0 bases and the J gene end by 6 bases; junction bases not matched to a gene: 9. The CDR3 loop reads CASSLDRQGKDNGYTF. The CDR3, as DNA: TGTGCCAGCAGCTTAGATCGACAGGGGAAGGATAATGGCTACACCTTC.

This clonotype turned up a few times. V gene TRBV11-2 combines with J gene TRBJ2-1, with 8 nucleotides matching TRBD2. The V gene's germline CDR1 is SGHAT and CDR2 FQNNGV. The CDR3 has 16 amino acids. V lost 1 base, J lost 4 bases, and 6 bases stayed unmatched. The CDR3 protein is CASSLVVAGLYNEQFF. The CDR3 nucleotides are TGTGCCAGCAGCTTAGTGGTAGCGGGATTATACAATGAGCAGTTCTTC.

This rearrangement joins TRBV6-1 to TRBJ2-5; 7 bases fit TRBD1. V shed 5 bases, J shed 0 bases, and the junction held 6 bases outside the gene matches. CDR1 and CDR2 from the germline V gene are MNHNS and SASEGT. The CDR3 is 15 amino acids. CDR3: CASSPRTGNQETQYF. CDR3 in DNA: TGTGCCAGCAGTCCTCGGACAGGCAACCAAGAGACCCAGTACTTC.

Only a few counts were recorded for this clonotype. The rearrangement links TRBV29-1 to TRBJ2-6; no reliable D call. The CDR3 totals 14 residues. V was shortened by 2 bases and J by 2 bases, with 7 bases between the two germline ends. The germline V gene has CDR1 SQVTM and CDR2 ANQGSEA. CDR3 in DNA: TGCAGCGTTGAATCCGGCGCTGGGGCCAACGTCCTGACTTTC. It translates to CSVESGAGANVLTF.

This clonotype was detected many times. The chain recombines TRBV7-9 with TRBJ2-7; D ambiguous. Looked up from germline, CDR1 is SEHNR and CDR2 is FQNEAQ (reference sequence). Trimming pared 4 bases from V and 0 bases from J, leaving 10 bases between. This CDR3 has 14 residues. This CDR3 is CASSSDPNSYEQYF. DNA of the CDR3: TGTGCCAGCAGCTCGGATCCAAACTCCTACGAGCAGTACTTC.

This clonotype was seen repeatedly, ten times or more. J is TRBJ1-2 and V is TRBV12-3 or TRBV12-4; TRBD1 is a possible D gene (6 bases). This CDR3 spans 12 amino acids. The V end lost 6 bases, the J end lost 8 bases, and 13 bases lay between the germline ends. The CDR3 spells CASRQGALGYTF. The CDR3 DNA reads TGTGCCAGCAGACAGGGAGCGTTGGGCTACACCTTC.

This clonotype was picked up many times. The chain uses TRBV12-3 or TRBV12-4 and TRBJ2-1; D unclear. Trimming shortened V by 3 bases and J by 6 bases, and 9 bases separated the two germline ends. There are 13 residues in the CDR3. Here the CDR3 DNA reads TGTGCCAGCAGTTTTTCGTCAACCAATGAGCAGTTCTTC. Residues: CASSFSSTNEQFF.

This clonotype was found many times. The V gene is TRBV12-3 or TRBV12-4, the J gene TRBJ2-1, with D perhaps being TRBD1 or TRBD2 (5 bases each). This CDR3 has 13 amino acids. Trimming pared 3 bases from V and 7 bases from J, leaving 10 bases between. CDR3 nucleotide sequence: TGTGCCAGCAGTTTCGGGGCCCCGAATGAGCAGTTCTTC. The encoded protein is CASSFGAPNEQFF.

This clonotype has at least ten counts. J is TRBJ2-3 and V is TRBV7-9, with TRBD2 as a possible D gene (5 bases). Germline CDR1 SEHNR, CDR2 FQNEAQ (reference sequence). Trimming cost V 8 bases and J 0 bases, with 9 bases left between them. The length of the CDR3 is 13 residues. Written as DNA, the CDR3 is TGTGCCAGCGAGCGGCCTAGCACAGATACGCAGTATTTT. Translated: CASERPSTDTQYF.

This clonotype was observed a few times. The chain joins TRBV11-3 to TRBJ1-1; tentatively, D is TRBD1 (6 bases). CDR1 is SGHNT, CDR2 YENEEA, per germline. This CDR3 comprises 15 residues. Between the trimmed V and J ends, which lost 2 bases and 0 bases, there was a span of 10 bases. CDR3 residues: CASSLSPGVNTEAFF. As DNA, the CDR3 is TGTGCCAGCAGCTTAAGCCCAGGGGTGAACACTGAAGCTTTCTTT.

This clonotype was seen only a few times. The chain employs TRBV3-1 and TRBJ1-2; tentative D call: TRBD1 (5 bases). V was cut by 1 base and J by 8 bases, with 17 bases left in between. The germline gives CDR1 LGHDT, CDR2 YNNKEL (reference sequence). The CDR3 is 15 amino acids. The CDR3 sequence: CASSQGGVRRRGYTF. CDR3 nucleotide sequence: TGTGCCAGCAGCCAAGGAGGGGTAAGGCGTCGAGGCTACACCTTC.

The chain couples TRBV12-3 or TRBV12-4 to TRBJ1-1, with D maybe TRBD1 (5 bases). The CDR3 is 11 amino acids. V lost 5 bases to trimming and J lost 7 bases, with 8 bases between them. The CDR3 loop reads CASSGGYEAFF. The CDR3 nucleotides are TGTGCCAGCAGTGGGGGGTATGAAGCTTTCTTT.

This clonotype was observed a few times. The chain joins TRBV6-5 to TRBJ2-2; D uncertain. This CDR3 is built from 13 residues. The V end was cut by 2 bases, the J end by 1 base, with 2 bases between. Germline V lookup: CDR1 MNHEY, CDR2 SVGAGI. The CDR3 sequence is CASSYVNTGELFF. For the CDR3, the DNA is TGTGCCAGCAGTTACGTGAACACCGGGGAGCTGTTTTTT.

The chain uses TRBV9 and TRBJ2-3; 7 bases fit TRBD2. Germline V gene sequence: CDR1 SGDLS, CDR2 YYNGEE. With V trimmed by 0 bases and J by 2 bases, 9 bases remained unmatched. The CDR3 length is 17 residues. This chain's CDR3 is CASSVGSSGRSTDTQYF. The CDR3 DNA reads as TGTGCCAGCAGCGTAGGATCTAGCGGACGATCCACAGATACGCAGTATTTT.

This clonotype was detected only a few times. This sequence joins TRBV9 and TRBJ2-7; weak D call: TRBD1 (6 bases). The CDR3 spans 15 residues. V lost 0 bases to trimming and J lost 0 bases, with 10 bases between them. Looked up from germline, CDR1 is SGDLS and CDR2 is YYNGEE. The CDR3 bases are TGTGCCAGCAGCGTAGCGACAGGCCCCTCCTACGAGCAGTACTTC. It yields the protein CASSVATGPSYEQYF.

CDR3 DNA sequence: TGTGCCAGCAGCCCCGATGAGCGGTACGAGCAGTACTTC. This codes for CASSPDERYEQYF. The J gene is TRBJ2-7, the V gene TRBV7-6, with D maybe TRBD2 (5 bases). Deletions cut 5 bases from V and 4 bases from J, with 12 bases between. Germline lookup yields CDR1 SGHVS and CDR2 FNYEAQ. CDR3 length: 13 amino acids.